The text below deals with one TCR beta chain. The target antigen is unknown. This sample was taken from a study of OX40 agonist ivuxolimab in advanced cancers. Study-level information: Three patients showed partial responses: one hepatocellular carcinoma and two cutaneous melanoma cases. General observations from the study: Partial responders treated at 0.1-3.0 mg/kg exhibited clonal expansion among the lowest measured. CD8+ T cells (on average) carried more expanded clones than CD4+ T cells. In the 0.1 to 3.0 mg/kg range, CD4+ and CD8+ blood T cells had expanded clonally by week 6.

Assay: immunoSEQ multiplex PCR; the TCRdb copy retains only in-frame clones and omits some. This table holds about 6,500 clones, about 76% found once. From germline, CDR1 is SEHNR and CDR2 FQNEAQ (reference sequence). CDR3 size: 14 residues. V shed 5 bases and J shed 1 base, with 10 bases lying between them. The sequencing used CD4+ or CD8+ T cells sorted from blood, collected in a trial of the OX40 agonist ivuxolimab. This TCR derives from an adult with an advanced solid tumor such as melanoma, head and neck, liver or kidney cancer. The chain combines TRBV7-9 with TRBJ2-3, with D uncertain. The CDR3 loop is CASSAVTRTDTQYF. The DNA for the CDR3 is TGTGCCAGCAGCGCTGTGACCCGCACAGATACGCAGTATTTT.